The rows below give T cell receptor beta chains drawn from one sample of a study of lymphopenia after photon versus proton radiotherapy. Profiling relied on immunoSEQ multiplex PCR, and the TCRdb table lists in-frame clones only, not all of them. The data show over 55,000 clones, 87% seen once. This specimen consisted of peripheral blood, obtained from a patient treated with proton-based radiotherapy. The receptors stem from a man of 80 years or more with esophageal cancer. The CDR3 runs from the conserved cysteine through the conserved F or W. The D gene is left open where the match is weak. Only some rows state a clone size, as once, few, many or a class for expanded clones.

>TRBV13|TRBJ1-1|NA|NA
CASSPQLGTAGTEAFF
TGTGCCAGCAGCCCACAATTGGGGACGGCGGGCACTGAAGCTTTCTTT
>TRBV6-6|TRBJ1-3|NA|NA
CASSYSIGDAGNTIYF
TGTGCCAGCAGTTACTCGATCGGGGACGCTGGAAACACCATATATTTT
>TRBV5-4|TRBJ1-1|NA|TRBD1
CASSLERGRRAFF
TGTGCCAGCAGCTTGGAGAGGGGGCGCCGAGCTTTCTTT
>TRBV11-3|TRBJ2-2|NA|NA
CASSSPGNTYLPTNTGELFF
TGTGCCAGCAGCTCACCGGGGAACACCTACCTTCCGACGAACACCGGGGAGCTGTTTTTT
>TRBV5-8|TRBJ1-4|few|TRBD1
CASSLGQGREKLFF
TGTGCCAGCAGCTTGGGACAGGGGAGAGAAAAACTGTTTTTT
>TRBV19|TRBJ2-2|NA|NA
CASHLWGPAGTGELFF
TGTGCCAGTCATCTTTGGGGGCCGGCGGGGACCGGGGAGCTGTTTTTT
>TRBV7-8|TRBJ2-7|NA|NA
CASSLTRGPGYEQYF
TGTGCCAGCAGCTTAACTCGTGGACCGGGCTACGAGCAGTACTTC
>TRBV7-9|TRBJ2-1|NA|NA
CASSSRNFNNEQFF
TGTGCCAGCAGCTCGCGGAATTTTAACAATGAGCAGTTCTTC
>TRBV5-1|TRBJ2-5|NA|NA
CASSWDTGGPETQYF
TGCGCCAGCAGCTGGGATACAGGTGGGCCTGAGACCCAGTACTTC
>TRBV7-9|TRBJ1-2|NA|NA
CASSLVAYGYTF
TGTGCCAGCAGCTTGGTTGCCTATGGCTACACCTTC
>TRBV5-1|TRBJ1-2|NA|NA
CASSSGGGYGYTF
TGCGCCAGCAGCTCGGGGGGTGGCTATGGCTACACCTTC
>TRBV5-8|TRBJ2-3|NA|TRBD2
CASSFVTSGIITDTQYF
TGTGCCAGCAGCTTCGTGACTAGCGGGATAATCACAGATACGCAGTATTTT
>TRBV29-1|TRBJ2-7|few|TRBD1
CSVGDRVAEQYF
TGCAGCGTTGGGGACAGGGTTGCCGAGCAGTACTTC
>TRBV7-3|TRBJ1-1|NA|NA
CASSALPPGANAEAFF
TGTGCCAGCAGCGCCCTCCCCCCGGGGGCGAACGCTGAAGCTTTCTTT
>TRBV5-4|TRBJ2-5|NA|NA
CASSFGGLAEQETQYF
TGTGCCAGCAGCTTTGGGGGGCTAGCGGAACAAGAGACCCAGTACTTC
>TRBV18|TRBJ1-2|NA|NA
CASSPGQTNYGYTF
TGTGCCAGCTCACCCGGACAGACCAACTATGGCTACACCTTC
>TRBV18|TRBJ1-1|NA|TRBD1
CASSPGTGGTEAFF
TGTGCCAGCTCCCCCGGGACAGGGGGCACTGAAGCTTTCTTT
>TRBV12-5|TRBJ2-7|NA|NA
CASGLRDRVTYEQYF
TGTGCTAGTGGTCTTCGGGACCGAGTTACTTACGAGCAGTACTTC
>TRBV9|TRBJ1-6|NA|TRBD1
CASSVEQGSSAYNSPLHF
TGTGCCAGCAGCGTAGAACAGGGGTCTAGCGCCTATAATTCACCCCTCCACTTT
>TRBV7-6|TRBJ1-1|few|NA
CASSSYTDLNTEAFF
TGTGCCAGCAGCTCCTATACCGACTTGAACACTGAAGCTTTCTTT
>TRBV9|TRBJ1-2|NA|NA
CASSESAGWVGGYTF
TGTGCCAGCAGCGAATCAGCGGGATGGGTCGGTGGCTACACCTTC
>TRBV27|TRBJ1-2|NA|NA
CASSLRRAGYYGYTF
TGTGCCAGCAGTTTACGGAGGGCCGGGTACTATGGCTACACCTTC
>TRBV4-3|TRBJ2-3|once|NA
CASSQDRSSASDTQYF
TGCGCCAGCAGCCAAGATCGGAGTAGCGCCTCAGATACGCAGTATTTT
>TRBV7-2|TRBJ1-1|NA|NA
CASSFGMNTEAFF
TGTGCCAGCAGCTTTGGCATGAACACTGAAGCTTTCTTT
>TRBV6-1|TRBJ2-1|NA|NA
CASSEESAGEQFF
TGTGCCAGCAGTGAAGAATCGGCGGGCGAGCAGTTCTTC
>TRBV27|TRBJ1-2|NA|TRBD1
CASSSYRSGDRYTF
TGTGCCAGCAGTTCATATCGATCGGGGGACAGATACACCTTC
>TRBV5-1|TRBJ1-5|few|NA
CASSNTGGDQPQHF
TGCGCCAGCAGCAACACTGGAGGGGATCAGCCCCAGCATTTT
>TRBV19|TRBJ2-1|NA|TRBD2
CASSRVAGISYNEQFF
TGTGCCAGTAGTAGAGTAGCGGGAATCTCCTACAATGAGCAGTTCTTC
>TRBV10-3|TRBJ2-1|NA|NA
CAISEGDNEQFF
TGTGCCATCAGTGAGGGGGACAATGAGCAGTTCTTC